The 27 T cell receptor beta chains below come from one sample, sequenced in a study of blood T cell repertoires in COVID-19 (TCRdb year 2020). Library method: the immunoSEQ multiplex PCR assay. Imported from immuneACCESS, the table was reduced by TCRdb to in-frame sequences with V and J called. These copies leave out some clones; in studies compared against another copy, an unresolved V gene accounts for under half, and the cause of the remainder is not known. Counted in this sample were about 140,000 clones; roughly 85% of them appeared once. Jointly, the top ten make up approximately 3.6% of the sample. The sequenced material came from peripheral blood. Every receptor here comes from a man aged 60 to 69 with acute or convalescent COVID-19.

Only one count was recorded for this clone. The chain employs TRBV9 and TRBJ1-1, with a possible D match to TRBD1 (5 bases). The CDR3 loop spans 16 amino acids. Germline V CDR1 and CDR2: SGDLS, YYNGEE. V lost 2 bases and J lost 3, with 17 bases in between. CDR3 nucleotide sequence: TGTGCCAGCAGCGTTATATGGGGGGAGGTGGACACTGAAGCTTTCTTT. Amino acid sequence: CASSVIWGEVDTEAFF.

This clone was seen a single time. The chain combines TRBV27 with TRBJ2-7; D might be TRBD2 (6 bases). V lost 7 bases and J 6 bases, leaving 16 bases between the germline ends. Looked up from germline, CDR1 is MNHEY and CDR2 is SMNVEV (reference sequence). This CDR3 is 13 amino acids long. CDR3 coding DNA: TGTGCCAGCACCCTACAGGAGGGCGGCGAGCAGTACTTC. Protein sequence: CASTLQEGGEQYF.

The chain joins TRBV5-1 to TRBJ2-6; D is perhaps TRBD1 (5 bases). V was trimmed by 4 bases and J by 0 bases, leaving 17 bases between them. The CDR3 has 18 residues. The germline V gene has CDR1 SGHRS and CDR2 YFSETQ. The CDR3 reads CASSPSGQVLSGANVLTF. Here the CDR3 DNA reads TGCGCCAGCAGCCCCTCAGGGCAGGTCCTCTCTGGGGCCAACGTCCTGACTTTC.

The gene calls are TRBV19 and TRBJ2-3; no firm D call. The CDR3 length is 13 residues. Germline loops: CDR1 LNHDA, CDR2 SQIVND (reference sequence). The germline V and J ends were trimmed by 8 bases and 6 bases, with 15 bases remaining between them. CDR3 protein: CASFDLGGDTQYF. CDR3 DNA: TGTGCCAGTTTTGACTTAGGTGGGGATACGCAGTATTTT.

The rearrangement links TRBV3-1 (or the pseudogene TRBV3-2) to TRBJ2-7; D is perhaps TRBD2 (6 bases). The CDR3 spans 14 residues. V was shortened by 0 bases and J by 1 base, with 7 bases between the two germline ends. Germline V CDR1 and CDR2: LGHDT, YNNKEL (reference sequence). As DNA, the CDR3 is TGTGCCAGCAGCCAAGAAGGGAGGTCCTACGAGCAGTACTTC. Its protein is CASSQEGRSYEQYF.

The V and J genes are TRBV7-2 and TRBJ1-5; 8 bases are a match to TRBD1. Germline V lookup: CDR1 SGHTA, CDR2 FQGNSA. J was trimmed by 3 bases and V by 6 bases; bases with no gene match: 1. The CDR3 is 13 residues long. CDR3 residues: CASRQGDNQPQHF. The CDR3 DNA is TGTGCCAGCAGACAGGGGGACAATCAGCCCCAGCATTTT.

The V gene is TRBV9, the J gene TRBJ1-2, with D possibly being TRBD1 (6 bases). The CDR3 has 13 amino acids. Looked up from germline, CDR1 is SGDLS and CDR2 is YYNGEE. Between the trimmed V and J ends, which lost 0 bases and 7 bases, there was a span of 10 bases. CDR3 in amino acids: CASSVGTEGGYTF. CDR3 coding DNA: TGTGCCAGCAGCGTAGGGACAGAAGGTGGCTACACCTTC.

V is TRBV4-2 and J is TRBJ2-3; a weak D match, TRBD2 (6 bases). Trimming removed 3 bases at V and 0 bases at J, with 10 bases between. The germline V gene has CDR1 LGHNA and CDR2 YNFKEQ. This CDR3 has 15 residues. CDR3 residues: CASSQTSLSTDTQYF. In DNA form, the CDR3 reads TGTGCCAGCAGCCAGACTAGTTTGAGCACAGATACGCAGTATTTT.

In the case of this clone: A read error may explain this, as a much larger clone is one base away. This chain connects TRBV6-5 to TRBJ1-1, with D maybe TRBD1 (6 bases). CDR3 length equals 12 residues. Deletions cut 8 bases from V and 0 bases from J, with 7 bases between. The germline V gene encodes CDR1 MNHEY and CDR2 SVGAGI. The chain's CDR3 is CASDRMNTEAFF. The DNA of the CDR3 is TGTGCCAGCGACAGGATGAACACTGAAGCTTTCTTT.

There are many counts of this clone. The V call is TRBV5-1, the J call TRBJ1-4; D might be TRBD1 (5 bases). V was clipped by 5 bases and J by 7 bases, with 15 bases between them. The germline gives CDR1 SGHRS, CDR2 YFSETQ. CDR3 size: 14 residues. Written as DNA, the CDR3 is TGCGCCAGCAGGGACATGGGGTTTGCTGAAAAACTGTTTTTT. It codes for CASRDMGFAEKLFF.

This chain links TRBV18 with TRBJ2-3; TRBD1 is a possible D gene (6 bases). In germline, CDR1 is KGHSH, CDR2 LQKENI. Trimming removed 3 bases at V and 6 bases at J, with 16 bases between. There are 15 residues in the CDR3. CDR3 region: CASSPPTGSRDTQYF. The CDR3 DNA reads TGTGCCAGCTCACCTCCAACAGGGTCGAGGGATACGCAGTATTTT.

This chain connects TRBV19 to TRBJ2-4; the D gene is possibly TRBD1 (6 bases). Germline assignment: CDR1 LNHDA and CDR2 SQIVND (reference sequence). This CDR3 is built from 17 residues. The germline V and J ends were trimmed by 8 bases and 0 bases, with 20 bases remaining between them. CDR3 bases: TGTGCCAGTGGTGCTGGGACATTTCAACTAGCCAAAAACATTCAGTACTTC. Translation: CASGAGTFQLAKNIQYF.

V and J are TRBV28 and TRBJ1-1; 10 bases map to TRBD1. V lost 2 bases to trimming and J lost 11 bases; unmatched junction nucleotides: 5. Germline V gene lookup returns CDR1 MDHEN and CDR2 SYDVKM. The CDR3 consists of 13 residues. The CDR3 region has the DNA TGTGCCAGCAGTTTAGGGACAGGGGATAACGCTTTCTTT. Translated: CASSLGTGDNAFF. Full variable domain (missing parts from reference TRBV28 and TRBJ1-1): DVKVTQSSRYLVKRTGEKVFLECVQDMDHENMFWYRQDPGLGLRLIYFSYDVKMKEKGDIPEGYSVSREKKERFSLILESASTNQTSMYLCASSLGTGDNAFFGQGTRLTVV.

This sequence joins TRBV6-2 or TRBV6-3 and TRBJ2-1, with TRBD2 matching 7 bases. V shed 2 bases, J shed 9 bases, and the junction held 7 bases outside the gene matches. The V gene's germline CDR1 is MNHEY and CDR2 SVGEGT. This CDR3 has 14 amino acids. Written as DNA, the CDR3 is TGTGCCAGCAGTTACACGACTAGCTTCGGTGAGCAGTTCTTC. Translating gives CASSYTTSFGEQFF.

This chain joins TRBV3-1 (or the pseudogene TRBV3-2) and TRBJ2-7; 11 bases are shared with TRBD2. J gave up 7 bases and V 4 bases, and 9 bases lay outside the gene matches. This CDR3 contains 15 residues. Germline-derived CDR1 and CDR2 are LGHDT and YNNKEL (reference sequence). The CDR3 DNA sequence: TGTGCCAGCAGCCTCTCCGGGACTAGCGGCGCTGAGCAGTACTTC. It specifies CASSLSGTSGAEQYF.

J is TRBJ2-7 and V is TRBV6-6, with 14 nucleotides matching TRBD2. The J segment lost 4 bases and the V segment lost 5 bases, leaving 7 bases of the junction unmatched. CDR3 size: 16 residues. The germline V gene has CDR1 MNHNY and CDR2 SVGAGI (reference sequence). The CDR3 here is CASSPGTSGSRYEQYF. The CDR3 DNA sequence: TGTGCCAGCAGTCCCGGGACTAGCGGGAGCAGATACGAGCAGTACTTC.

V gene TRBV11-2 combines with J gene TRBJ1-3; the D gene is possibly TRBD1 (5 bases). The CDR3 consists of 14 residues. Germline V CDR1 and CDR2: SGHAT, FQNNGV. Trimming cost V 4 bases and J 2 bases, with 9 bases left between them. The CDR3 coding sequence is TGTGCCAGCAGCTACGACAGAGCTGGAAACACCATATATTTT. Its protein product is CASSYDRAGNTIYF.

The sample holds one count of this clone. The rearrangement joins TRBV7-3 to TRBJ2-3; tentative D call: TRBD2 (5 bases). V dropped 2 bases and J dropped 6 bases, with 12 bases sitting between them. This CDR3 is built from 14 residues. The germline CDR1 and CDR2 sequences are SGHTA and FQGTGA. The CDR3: CASSLSPSGDTQYF. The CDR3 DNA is TGTGCCAGCAGCTTATCCCCTTCGGGGGATACGCAGTATTTT.

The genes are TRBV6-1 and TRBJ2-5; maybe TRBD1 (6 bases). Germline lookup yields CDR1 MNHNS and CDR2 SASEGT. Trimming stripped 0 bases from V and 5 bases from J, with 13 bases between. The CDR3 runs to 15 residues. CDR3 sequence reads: CASSEALGGGETQYF. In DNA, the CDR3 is TGTGCCAGCAGTGAAGCACTTGGGGGCGGGGAGACCCAGTACTTC.

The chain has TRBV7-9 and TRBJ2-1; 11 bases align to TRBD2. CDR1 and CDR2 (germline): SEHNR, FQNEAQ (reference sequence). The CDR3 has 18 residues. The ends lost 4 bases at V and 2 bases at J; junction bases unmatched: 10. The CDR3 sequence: CASSSLAATSGAYNEQFF. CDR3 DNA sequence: TGTGCCAGCAGCTCCTTAGCGGCGACTAGCGGGGCCTACAATGAGCAGTTCTTC. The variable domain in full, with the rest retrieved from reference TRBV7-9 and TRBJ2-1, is DTGVSQNPRHKITKRGQNVTFRCDPISEHNRLYWYRQTLGQGPEFLTYFQNEAQLEKSRLLSDRFSAERPKGSFSTLEIQRTEQGDSAMYLCASSSLAATSGAYNEQFFGPGTRLTVL.

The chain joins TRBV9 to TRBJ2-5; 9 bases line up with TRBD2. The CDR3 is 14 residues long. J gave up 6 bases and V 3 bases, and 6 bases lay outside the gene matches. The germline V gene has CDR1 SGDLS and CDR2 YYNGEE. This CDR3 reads CASSGSGLAQTQYF. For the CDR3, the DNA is TGTGCCAGCAGCGGGAGCGGACTAGCGCAGACCCAGTACTTC.

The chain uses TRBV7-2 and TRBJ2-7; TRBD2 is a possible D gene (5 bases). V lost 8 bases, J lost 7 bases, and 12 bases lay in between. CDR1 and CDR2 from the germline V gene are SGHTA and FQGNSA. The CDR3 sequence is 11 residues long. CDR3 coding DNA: TGTGCCAGCTCCCCCCGGGATGAGCAGTACTTC. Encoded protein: CASSPRDEQYF.

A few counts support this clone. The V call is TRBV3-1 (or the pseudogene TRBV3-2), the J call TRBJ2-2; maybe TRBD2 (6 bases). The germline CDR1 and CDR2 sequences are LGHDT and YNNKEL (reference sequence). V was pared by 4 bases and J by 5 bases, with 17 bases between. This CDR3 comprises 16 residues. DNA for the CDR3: TGTGCCAGCAGCCTTCCCTCGCGGGGCTTAACCGGGGAGCTGTTTTTT. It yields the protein CASSLPSRGLTGELFF.

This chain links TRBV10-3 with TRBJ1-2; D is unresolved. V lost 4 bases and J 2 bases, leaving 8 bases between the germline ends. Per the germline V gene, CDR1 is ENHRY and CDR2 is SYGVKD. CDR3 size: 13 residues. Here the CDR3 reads CAISVSVNYGYTF. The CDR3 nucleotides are TGTGCCATCAGTGTATCGGTAAACTATGGCTACACCTTC.

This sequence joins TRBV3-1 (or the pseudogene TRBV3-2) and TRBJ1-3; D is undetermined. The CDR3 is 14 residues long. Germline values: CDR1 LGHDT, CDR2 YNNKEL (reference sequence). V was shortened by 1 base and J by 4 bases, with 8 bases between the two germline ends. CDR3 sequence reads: CASSQALKGNTIYF. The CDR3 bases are TGTGCCAGCAGCCAAGCTCTAAAGGGAAACACCATATATTTT.

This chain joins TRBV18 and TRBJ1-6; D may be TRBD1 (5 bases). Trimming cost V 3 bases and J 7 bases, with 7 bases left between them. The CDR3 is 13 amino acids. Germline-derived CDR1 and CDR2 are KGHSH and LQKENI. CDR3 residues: CASSPGLNSPLHF. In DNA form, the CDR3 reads TGTGCCAGCTCACCGGGACTCAATTCACCCCTCCACTTT.

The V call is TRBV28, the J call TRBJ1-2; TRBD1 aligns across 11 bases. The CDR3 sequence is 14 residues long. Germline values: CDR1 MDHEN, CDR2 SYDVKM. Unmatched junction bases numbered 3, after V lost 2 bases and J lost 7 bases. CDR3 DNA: TGTGCCAGCAGTTTAGGACAGGGGGCGCTTGGCTACACCTTC. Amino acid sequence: CASSLGQGALGYTF.